A selection of T cell receptor beta chains follows, all from one sample in a study of blood T cell repertoires in COVID-19. Clones were read by immunoSEQ multiplex PCR, and TCRdb kept only the in-frame ones, dropping some. The repertoire holds about 390,000 clones, with 85% to 90% as singletons. Sequencing was done on a sample of PBMCs or T cells enriched from blood (not recorded which). All receptors come from a woman in her forties or fifties who had recovered from COVID-19. CDR3s include the opening cysteine and the closing phenylalanine or tryptophan. A D gene is named only where the DNA matches it firmly. A clone size is listed for some rows: how often the clone was seen (once, few, many), or a class if it is expanded.

TRBV12-5,NA,TRBD1,TRBJ1-2,TGTGCTAGTGGTCCAAAACTCCGACAGGGGGCGCAGGGGGACTATGGCTACACCTTC,CASGPKLRQGAQGDYGYTF
TRBV3-1/TRBV3-2,NA,TRBD2,TRBJ2-1,TGTGCCAGCAGCCAAGTAAGAAGCGGGGGGATAAACAATGAGCAGTTCTTC,CASSQVRSGGINNEQFF
TRBV4-2,NA,TRBD1,TRBJ2-7,TGTGCCAGCAGCCACCGGGACAGGGCCCCCTCCTACGAGCAGTACTTC,CASSHRDRAPSYEQYF
TRBV19,NA,NA,TRBJ1-1,TGTGCCAGTAGTATAGGGTCAGTTTATACTGAAGCTTTCTTT,CASSIGSVYTEAFF
TRBV28,NA,NA,TRBJ1-2,TGTGCCAGCAGTTTGGTAGGGGAGGAGGCTGGCTACACCTTC,CASSLVGEEAGYTF
TRBV19,NA,TRBD1,TRBJ1-2,TGTGCCAGTAGTCCTGACAGGGTAGACTATGGCTACACCTTC,CASSPDRVDYGYTF
TRBV9,NA,TRBD2,TRBJ2-3,TGTGCCAGCAGCTTCGGGACTAGCGGGGGGGCCACAGATACGCAGTATTTT,CASSFGTSGGATDTQYF
TRBV19,NA,NA,TRBJ1-1,TGTGCCAGTACGATGGCCACAATGAACACTGAAGCTTTCTTT,CASTMATMNTEAFF
TRBV7-6,NA,TRBD2,TRBJ2-5,TGTGCCAGCAGCTTAGTGGCGGGGGGCGGGGAGACCCAGTACTTC,CASSLVAGGGETQYF
TRBV2,NA,TRBD1,TRBJ2-3,TGTGCCAGCAACGGGCAGGGGGCCACAGATACGCAGTATTTT,CASNGQGATDTQYF
TRBV28,NA,NA,TRBJ1-5,TGTGCCAGCAGTCGAGGCGGGCGCAATCAGCCCCAGCATTTT,CASSRGGRNQPQHF
TRBV7-2,NA,TRBD1,TRBJ1-4,TGTGCCAGCAGCCCCGGACAGGGCGTTGCAACTAATGAAAAACTGTTTTTT,CASSPGQGVATNEKLFF
TRBV7-9,NA,TRBD1,TRBJ2-1,TGTGCCAGCAGCCCCTCCACGGACAGGGACTACAATGAGCAGTTCTTC,CASSPSTDRDYNEQFF
TRBV28,NA,NA,TRBJ1-2,TGTGCCAGCAGCCAGACTGTTAGGGGCTACACCTTC,CASSQTVRGYTF
TRBV27,NA,TRBD1,TRBJ1-6,TGTGCCAGCAGGTCGGGACAGGGTGATAATTCACCCCTCCACTTT,CASRSGQGDNSPLHF
TRBV27,NA,NA,TRBJ1-6,TGTGCCAGCAGTTTAGGCAGGGTCTCACCCCTCCACTTT,CASSLGRVSPLHF
TRBV19,few,NA,TRBJ1-5,TGTGCCAGTAGTATGCGGCGGGATTTCAATCAGCCCCAGCATTTT,CASSMRRDFNQPQHF
TRBV29-1,NA,NA,TRBJ1-5,TGCAGCGTTGGTAGCCCGGGATCCCAGCCCCAGCATTTT,CSVGSPGSQPQHF
TRBV7-2,few,NA,TRBJ1-2,TGTGCCAGCAGCTTAGATTGGGCTGGCTACACCTTC,CASSLDWAGYTF
TRBV6-5,NA,NA,TRBJ1-1,TGTGCCAGCAGTTACTCAGGAGGATCGGCCACTGAAGCTTTCTTT,CASSYSGGSATEAFF
TRBV4-2,NA,NA,TRBJ1-2,TGTGCCAGCAGCCAAGAGAAGCTCTCTAACTATGGCTACACCTTC,CASSQEKLSNYGYTF
TRBV25-1,NA,TRBD2,TRBJ2-3,TGTGCCAGCAGTGGGGAGTATAGCGGGGGCTCGAGCACAGATACGCAGTATTTT,CASSGEYSGGSSTDTQYF
TRBV6-1,NA,TRBD1,TRBJ1-4,TGTGCCAGCAGTGAGTGGACAGGGGAGGAAAAACTGTTTTTT,CASSEWTGEEKLFF
TRBV1,few,NA,TRBJ1-1,TGCACCAGCAGCCAGGGCGGGGAGAAAGGCACTGAAGCTTTCTTT,CTSSQGGEKGTEAFF
TRBV4-2,NA,NA,TRBJ1-1,TGTGCCAGCAGCCGCGACAGGCAGTCGAACACTGAAGCTTTCTTT,CASSRDRQSNTEAFF
TRBV5-6,NA,NA,TRBJ2-1,TGTGCCAGCAGCTTGGGCGGGACTGGAGGGTACAATGAGCAGTTCTTC,CASSLGGTGGYNEQFF
TRBV19,few,NA,TRBJ1-2,TGTGCCAGTAGTATCGTAGGGGTCTATTCGCATGGCTACACCTTC,CASSIVGVYSHGYTF